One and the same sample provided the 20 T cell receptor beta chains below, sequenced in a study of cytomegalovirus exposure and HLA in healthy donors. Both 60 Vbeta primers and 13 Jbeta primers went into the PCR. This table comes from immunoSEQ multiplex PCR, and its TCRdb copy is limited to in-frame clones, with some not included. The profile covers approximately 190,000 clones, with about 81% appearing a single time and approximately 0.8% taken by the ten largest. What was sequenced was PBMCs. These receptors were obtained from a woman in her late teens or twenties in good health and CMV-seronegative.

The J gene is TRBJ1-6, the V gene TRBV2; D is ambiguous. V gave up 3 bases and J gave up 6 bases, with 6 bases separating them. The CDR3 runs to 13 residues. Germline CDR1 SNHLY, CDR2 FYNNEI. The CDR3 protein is CASSEAANSPLHF. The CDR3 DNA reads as TGTGCCAGCAGTGAGGCTGCTAATTCACCCCTCCACTTT.

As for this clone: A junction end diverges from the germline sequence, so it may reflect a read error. CDR3 amino acids: CSSSYIDSPLHF. CDR3 DNA: TGTTCCAGCAGTTACATCGATTCACCCCTCCACTTT. The rearrangement uses TRBV7-9 and TRBJ1-6, with D unclear. The germline V gene encodes CDR1 SEHNR and CDR2 FQNEAQ (reference sequence). CDR3 size: 12 residues. The full variable domain, in which reference TRBV7-9 and TRBJ1-6 provide the parts outside the CDR3, is DTGVSQNPRHKITKRGQNVTFRCDPISEHNRLYWYRQTLGQGPEFLTYFQNEAQLEKSRLLSDRFSAERPKGSFSTLEIQRTEQGDSAMYLCSSSYIDSPLHFGNGTRLTVT.

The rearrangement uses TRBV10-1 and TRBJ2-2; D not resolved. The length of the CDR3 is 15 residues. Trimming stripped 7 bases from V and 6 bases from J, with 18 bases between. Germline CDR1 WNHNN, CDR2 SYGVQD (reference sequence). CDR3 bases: TGCGCCAGCACCTACTTCCGAGGTATCCCCGGGGAGCTGTTTTTT. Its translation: CASTYFRGIPGELFF.

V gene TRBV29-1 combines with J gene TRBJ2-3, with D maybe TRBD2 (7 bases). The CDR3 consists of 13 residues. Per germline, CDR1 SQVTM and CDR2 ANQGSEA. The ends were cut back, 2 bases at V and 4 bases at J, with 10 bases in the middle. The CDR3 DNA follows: TGCAGCGTTGAAAGGGGGAGGGCAGATACGCAGTATTTT. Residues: CSVERGRADTQYF.

This CDR3 is CASSSTSGGAHNEQFF. The CDR3 nucleotides read TGTGCCAGCAGCTCTACTAGCGGGGGGGCGCACAATGAGCAGTTCTTC. The chain has TRBV7-2 and TRBJ2-1; 13 nucleotides match TRBD2. V trimming: 4 bases; J trimming: 5 bases; junction bases outside the gene matches: 5. The CDR3 is 16 amino acids. Germline V gene data show CDR1 as SGHTA and CDR2 as FQGNSA.

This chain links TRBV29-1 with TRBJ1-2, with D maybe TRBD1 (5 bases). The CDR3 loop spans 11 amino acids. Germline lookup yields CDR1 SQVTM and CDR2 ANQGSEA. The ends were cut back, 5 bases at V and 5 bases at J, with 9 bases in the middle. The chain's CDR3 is CSVRGGYGYTF. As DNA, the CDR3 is TGCAGCGTTCGTGGGGGGTATGGCTACACCTTC.

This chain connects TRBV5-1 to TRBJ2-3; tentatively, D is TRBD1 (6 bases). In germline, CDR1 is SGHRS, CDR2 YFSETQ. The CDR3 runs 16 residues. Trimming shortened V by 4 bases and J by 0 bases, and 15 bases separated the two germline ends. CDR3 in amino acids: CASSLSDSPSTDTQYF. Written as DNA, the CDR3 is TGCGCCAGCAGCCTATCGGACAGCCCTAGCACAGATACGCAGTATTTT.

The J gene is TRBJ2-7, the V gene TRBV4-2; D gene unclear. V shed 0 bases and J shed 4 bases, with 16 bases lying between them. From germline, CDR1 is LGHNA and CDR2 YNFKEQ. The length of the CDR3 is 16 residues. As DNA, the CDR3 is TGTGCCAGCAGCCAAGAAGGAGCACCCGAGCCTTACGAGCAGTACTTC. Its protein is CASSQEGAPEPYEQYF.

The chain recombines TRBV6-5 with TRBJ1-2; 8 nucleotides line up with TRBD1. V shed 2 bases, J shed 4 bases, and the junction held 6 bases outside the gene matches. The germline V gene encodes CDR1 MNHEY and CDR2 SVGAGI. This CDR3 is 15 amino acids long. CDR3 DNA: TGTGCCAGCAGTTACCGAGGACAGGGAATCTATGGCTACACCTTC. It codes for CASSYRGQGIYGYTF.

The CDR3 loop is CASSMGLESYEQYF. The CDR3, as DNA: TGTGCCAGTAGTATGGGACTAGAATCCTACGAGCAGTACTTC. V gene TRBV19 combines with J gene TRBJ2-7, with 8 bases lining up with TRBD2. V lost 3 bases, J lost 1 base, and 2 bases stayed unmatched. The germline V gene encodes CDR1 LNHDA and CDR2 SQIVND (reference sequence). This CDR3 spans 14 amino acids.

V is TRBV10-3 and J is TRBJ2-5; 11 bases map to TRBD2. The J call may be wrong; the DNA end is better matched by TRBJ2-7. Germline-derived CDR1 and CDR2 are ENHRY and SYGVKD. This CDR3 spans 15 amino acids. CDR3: CAISRGLAVDYEQYF. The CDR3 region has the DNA TGTGCCATCAGCCGGGGACTAGCGGTCGACTACGAGCAGTACTTC.

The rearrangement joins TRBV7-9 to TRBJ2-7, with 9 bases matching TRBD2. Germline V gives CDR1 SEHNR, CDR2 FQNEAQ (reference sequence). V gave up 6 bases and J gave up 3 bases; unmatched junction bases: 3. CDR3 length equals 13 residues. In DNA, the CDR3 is TGTGCCAGCAGGGGACTAGCTGACTACGAGCAGTACTTC. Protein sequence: CASRGLADYEQYF.

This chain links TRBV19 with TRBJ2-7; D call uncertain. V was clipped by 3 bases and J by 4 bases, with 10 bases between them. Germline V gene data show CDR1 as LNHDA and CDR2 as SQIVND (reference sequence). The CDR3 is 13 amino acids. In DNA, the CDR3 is TGTGCCAGTAGTATCTTTGTCCGGTACGAGCAGTACTTC. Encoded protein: CASSIFVRYEQYF.

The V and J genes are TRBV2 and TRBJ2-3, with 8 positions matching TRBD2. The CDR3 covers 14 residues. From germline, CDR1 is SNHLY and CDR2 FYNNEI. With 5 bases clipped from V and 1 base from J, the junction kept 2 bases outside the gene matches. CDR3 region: CASSSTSGTDTQYF. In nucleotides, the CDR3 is TGTGCCAGCAGTTCGACTAGCGGCACAGATACGCAGTATTTT.

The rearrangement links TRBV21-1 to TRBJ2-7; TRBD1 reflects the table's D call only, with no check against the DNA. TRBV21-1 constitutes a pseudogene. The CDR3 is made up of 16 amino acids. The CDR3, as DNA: TGTGCCAGCAGCTTTTCAACAGGGGGGCTTAATTACGAGCAGTACTTC. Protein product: CASSFSTGGLNYEQYF.

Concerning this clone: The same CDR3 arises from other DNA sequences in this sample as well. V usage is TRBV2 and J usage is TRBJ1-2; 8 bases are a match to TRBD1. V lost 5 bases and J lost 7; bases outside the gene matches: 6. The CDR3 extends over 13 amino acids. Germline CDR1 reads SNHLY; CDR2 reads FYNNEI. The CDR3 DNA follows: TGTGCCAGCAGTTTGGACAGGGAAGGTGGCTACACCTTC. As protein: CASSLDREGGYTF. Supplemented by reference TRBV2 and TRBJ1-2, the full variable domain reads EPEVTQTPSHQVTQMGQEVILRCVPISNHLYFYWYRQILGQKVEFLVSFYNNEISEKSEIFDDQFSVERPDGSNFTLKIRSTKLEDSAMYFCASSLDREGGYTFGSGTRLTVV.

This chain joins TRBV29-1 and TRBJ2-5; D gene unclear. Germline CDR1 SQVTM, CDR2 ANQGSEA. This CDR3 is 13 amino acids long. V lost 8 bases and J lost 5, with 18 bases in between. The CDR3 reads CSTCVSVGETQYF. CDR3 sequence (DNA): TGCAGCACTTGTGTGAGCGTCGGGGAGACCCAGTACTTC.

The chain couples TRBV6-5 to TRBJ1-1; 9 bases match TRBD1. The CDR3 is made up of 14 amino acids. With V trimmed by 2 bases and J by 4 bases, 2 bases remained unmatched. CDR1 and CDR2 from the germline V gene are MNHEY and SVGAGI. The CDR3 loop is CASSYGTGPTEAFF. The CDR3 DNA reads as TGTGCCAGCAGTTACGGGACAGGGCCCACTGAAGCTTTCTTT.

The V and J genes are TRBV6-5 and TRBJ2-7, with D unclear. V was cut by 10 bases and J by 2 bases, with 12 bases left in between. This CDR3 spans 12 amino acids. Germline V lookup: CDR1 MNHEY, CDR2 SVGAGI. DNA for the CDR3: TGTGCCACCGAGACTGAAGCCTACGAGCAGTACTTC. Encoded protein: CATETEAYEQYF.

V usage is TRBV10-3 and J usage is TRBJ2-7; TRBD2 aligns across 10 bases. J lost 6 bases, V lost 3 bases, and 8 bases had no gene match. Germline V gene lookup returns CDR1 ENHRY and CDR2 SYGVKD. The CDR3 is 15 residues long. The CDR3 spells CAISDYDASGGEQYF. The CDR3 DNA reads TGTGCCATCAGTGACTATGATGCTAGCGGGGGCGAGCAGTACTTC.